Following are 29 T cell receptor beta chains from one sample sequenced in a study of blood T cell repertoires in COVID-19. Data came from immunoSEQ multiplex PCR; TCRdb stores just in-frame clones and leaves some out. This table holds 150,000 to 250,000 clones, about nine tenths found once. The specimen sequenced was PBMCs or T cells enriched from blood (not recorded which). The receptors derive from a woman aged 25 to 45 who had recovered from COVID-19.

The chain links TRBV7-2 to TRBJ2-3, with 7 bases lining up with TRBD2. V lost 0 bases to trimming and J lost 3 bases; unmatched junction nucleotides: 3. The germline V gene has CDR1 SGHTA and CDR2 FQGNSA. The CDR3 is 15 amino acids. The CDR3 loop is CASSLASGLTDTQYF. CDR3 coding DNA: TGTGCCAGCAGCTTAGCTAGCGGGCTAACAGATACGCAGTATTTT. Filled out from reference TRBV7-2 and TRBJ2-3, the complete variable domain reads GAGVSQSPSNKVTEKGKDVELRCDPISGHTALYWYRQSLGQGLEFLIYFQGNSAPDKSGLPSDRFSAERTGGSVSTLTIQRTQQEDSAVYLCASSLASGLTDTQYFGPGTRLTVL.

This clone was counted only a few times. V is TRBV2 and J is TRBJ2-7; TRBD1 might be the D (5 bases). V dropped 9 bases and J dropped 2 bases, with 14 bases sitting between them. The CDR3 is made up of 13 amino acids. Germline V lookup: CDR1 SNHLY, CDR2 FYNNEI. The CDR3 DNA sequence: TGTGCCAGTGTACCCGACAGAGCCTACGAGCAGTACTTC. Translated: CASVPDRAYEQYF.

This chain connects TRBV6-2 or TRBV6-3 to TRBJ2-7, with TRBD2 matching 7 bases. The junction had 5 bases not matched to a gene; V was cut back by 2 bases and J by 4 bases. The CDR3 totals 14 residues. Germline V CDR1 and CDR2: MNHEY, SVGEGT. The CDR3 is CASSYGTTWYEQYF. In DNA, the CDR3 is TGTGCCAGCAGTTACGGGACTACCTGGTACGAGCAGTACTTC.

The CDR3 region has the DNA TGTGCCAGCAGCTTAAGGACAGGGGGGAATTCACCCCTCCACTTT. This encodes CASSLRTGGNSPLHF. The rearrangement joins TRBV7-2 to TRBJ1-6; TRBD1 agrees at 10 bases. Trimming cost V 2 bases and J 7 bases; bases outside gene matches: 2. In germline, CDR1 is SGHTA, CDR2 FQGNSA. The CDR3 has 15 residues.

The chain recombines TRBV19 with TRBJ2-3; TRBD1 aligns across 9 bases. The V and J ends lost 3 bases and 3 bases, in that order; junction bases with no gene match: 4. From germline, CDR1 is LNHDA and CDR2 SQIVND (reference sequence). This CDR3 spans 15 amino acids. The CDR3 coding sequence is TGTGCCAGTAGTATTCCCGGACAGGGGACAGATACGCAGTATTTT. Amino acid sequence: CASSIPGQGTDTQYF. The full variable domain, with the rest looked up from reference TRBV19 and TRBJ2-3, is DGGITQSPKYLFRKEGQNVTLSCEQNLNHDAMYWYRQDPGQGLRLIYYSQIVNDFQKGDIAEGYSVSREKKESFPLTVTSAQKNPTAFYLCASSIPGQGTDTQYFGPGTRLTVL.

The V call is TRBV9, the J call TRBJ2-7; D is undetermined. The CDR3 spans 13 residues. Germline CDR1 reads SGDLS; CDR2 reads YYNGEE. The germline V and J ends were trimmed by 3 bases and 3 bases, with 10 bases remaining between them. CDR3 nucleotides: TGTGCCAGCAGCGAACTGAACGGCTACGAGCAGTACTTC. Translating it yields CASSELNGYEQYF.

The chain couples TRBV6-5 to TRBJ1-4, with TRBD1 as a possible D gene (5 bases). Germline V lookup: CDR1 MNHEY, CDR2 SVGAGI. The V and J ends lost 6 bases and 2 bases respectively, with 13 bases between them. The CDR3 sequence is 15 residues long. The chain's CDR3 is CASRVTGGTNEKLFF. The CDR3 DNA follows: TGTGCCAGCAGGGTCACTGGGGGGACTAATGAAAAACTGTTTTTT.

The chain employs TRBV9 and TRBJ2-1; 7 bases align to TRBD1. CDR3 length: 15 amino acids. The germline V gene encodes CDR1 SGDLS and CDR2 YYNGEE. V was clipped by 0 bases and J by 2 bases; unmatched bases: 2. CDR3 sequence: CASSVGTGPYNEQFF. For the CDR3, the DNA is TGTGCCAGCAGCGTAGGGACAGGACCCTACAATGAGCAGTTCTTC.

This clone was seen once. This chain connects TRBV2 to TRBJ2-3; maybe TRBD2 (6 bases). Germline values: CDR1 SNHLY, CDR2 FYNNEI. V dropped 4 bases and J dropped 1 base, with 12 bases sitting between them. The CDR3 length is 15 residues. The CDR3: CASSGSRLGTDTQYF. The CDR3 DNA sequence: TGTGCCAGCAGTGGTAGTAGACTAGGCACAGATACGCAGTATTTT.

The V and J genes are TRBV7-6 and TRBJ1-1; D not certain. CDR3 length: 14 amino acids. V was trimmed by 1 base and J by 2 bases, leaving 8 bases between them. Germline lookup yields CDR1 SGHVS and CDR2 FNYEAQ. As DNA, the CDR3 is TGTGCCAGCAGCTTAGGGCAGATTAACACTGAAGCTTTCTTT. This translates into CASSLGQINTEAFF.

The CDR3: CASSLYGQGKTEAFF. CDR3 bases: TGTGCCAGCAGCTTATACGGACAGGGAAAAACTGAAGCTTTCTTT. This chain links TRBV7-3 with TRBJ1-1; 8 bases map to TRBD1. Germline V gene sequence: CDR1 SGHTA, CDR2 FQGTGA. CDR3 length: 15 residues. The V gene end was trimmed by 2 bases and the J gene end by 5 bases; junction bases not matched to a gene: 7.

The chain couples TRBV7-9 to TRBJ1-1; D remains unclear. Germline assignment: CDR1 SEHNR and CDR2 FQNEAQ (reference sequence). This CDR3 spans 12 amino acids. Trimming stripped 5 bases from V and 1 base from J, with 5 bases between. The CDR3 sequence: CASSTENTEAFF. Here the CDR3 DNA reads TGTGCCAGCAGCACAGAGAACACTGAAGCTTTCTTT.

V gene TRBV19 combines with J gene TRBJ1-1; D unresolved. From germline, CDR1 is LNHDA and CDR2 SQIVND (reference sequence). Trimming pared 7 bases from V and 1 base from J, leaving 19 bases between. This CDR3 has 16 residues. Written as DNA, the CDR3 is TGTGCCAGTAAGTTTCTGGAAACAGCGGGGAACACTGAAGCTTTCTTT. It encodes CASKFLETAGNTEAFF.

The chain joins TRBV7-3 to TRBJ2-1; TRBD2 aligns across 13 bases. Germline-derived CDR1 and CDR2 are SGHTA and FQGTGA. CDR3 length: 16 residues. With V trimmed by 1 base and J by 7 bases, 4 bases remained unmatched. CDR3 in DNA: TGTGCCAGCAGCTTAAGAGGGACTAGCGGGAATAATGAGCAGTTCTTC. It codes for CASSLRGTSGNNEQFF.

V usage is TRBV5-8 and J usage is TRBJ1-5; D call uncertain. The V end lost 3 bases, the J end lost 0 bases, and 16 bases lay between the germline ends. The CDR3 loop spans 17 amino acids. The V gene's germline CDR1 is SGHTS and CDR2 YDEGEE. The CDR3, as DNA: TGTGCCAGCAGCTCCGGAGGCGTCGGGGATAGCAATCAGCCCCAGCATTTT. It translates to CASSSGGVGDSNQPQHF.

The sample holds a few counts of this clone. The chain has TRBV7-9 and TRBJ1-3; D remains unclear. V dropped 5 bases and J dropped 7 bases, with 12 bases sitting between them. CDR3 length equals 13 residues. CDR1 SEHNR and CDR2 FQNEAQ come from the germline V gene (reference sequence). The CDR3 sequence: CASSPRSWNTIYF. The CDR3 coding sequence is TGTGCCAGCAGCCCGAGATCGTGGAACACCATATATTTT.

V is TRBV3-1 (or the pseudogene TRBV3-2) and J is TRBJ2-1; no clear D gene. This CDR3 spans 17 amino acids. Germline CDR1 reads LGHDT; CDR2 reads YNNKEL (reference sequence). Between the trimmed V and J ends, which lost 0 bases and 5 bases, there was a span of 17 bases. CDR3 nucleotides: TGTGCCAGCAGCCAAGATCCCCAGGTTCGTCTCAACAATGAGCAGTTCTTC. The encoded protein is CASSQDPQVRLNNEQFF.

The V and J genes are TRBV29-1 and TRBJ1-1, with 7 bases lining up with TRBD1. V gave up 6 bases and J gave up 0 bases; unmatched junction bases: 10. The germline V gene has CDR1 SQVTM and CDR2 ANQGSEA. The CDR3 has 15 residues. The CDR3 is CSVSGDSTLNTEAFF. Here the CDR3 DNA reads TGCAGCGTCAGTGGGGACAGCACCCTGAACACTGAAGCTTTCTTT.

This CDR3 reads CASSQAIAGGPTDTQYF. As DNA, the CDR3 is TGTGCCAGCAGCCAGGCAATAGCGGGAGGTCCCACAGATACGCAGTATTTT. The chain joins TRBV4-2 to TRBJ2-3; 10 nucleotides line up with TRBD2. Germline V gives CDR1 LGHNA, CDR2 YNFKEQ. The CDR3 has 17 residues. The V and J ends lost 3 bases and 2 bases, in that order; junction bases with no gene match: 8.

The V call is TRBV21-1, the J call TRBJ2-7; the table's D call TRBD2 went unverified against the DNA. TRBV21-1 is a pseudogene segment. The CDR3 is 17 residues long. The CDR3 sequence is CASSLGASGREPYEQYF. The DNA of the CDR3 is TGTGCCAGCAGCCTCGGGGCTAGCGGGAGGGAGCCCTACGAGCAGTACTTC.

The CDR3 loop is CASSIGGGNTIYF. CDR3 nucleotides: TGTGCCAGCAGCATCGGAGGAGGAAACACCATATATTTT. The chain carries TRBV13 and TRBJ1-3; D remains unclear. Trimming removed 5 bases from V and 4 bases from J, with 9 bases in between. The CDR3 length is 13 residues. CDR1 is PRHDT, CDR2 FYEKMQ, per germline (reference sequence). The full variable domain, completed using reference TRBV13 and TRBJ1-3, is AAGVIQSPRHLIKEKRETATLKCYPIPRHDTVYWYQQGPGQDPQFLISFYEKMQSDKGSIPDRFSAQQFSDYHSELNMSSLELGDSALYFCASSIGGGNTIYFGEGSWLTVV.

This clone was recorded once. This chain joins TRBV25-1 and TRBJ2-1; no firm D call. CDR1 and CDR2 from the germline V gene are MGHDK and SYGVNS. Trimming took off 3 bases at V and 0 bases at J, with 15 bases between the two ends. CDR3 size: 17 residues. The CDR3 nucleotides read TGTGCCAGCAGTGACCGAGGTGCAGCGAGCTCCTACAATGAGCAGTTCTTC. It encodes CASSDRGAASSYNEQFF.

This chain connects TRBV30 to TRBJ2-3, with 9 bases aligning to TRBD2. This CDR3 is built from 17 residues. Germline V lookup: CDR1 GTSNPN, CDR2 SVGIG (reference sequence). Unmatched junction bases numbered 15, after V lost 5 bases and J lost 3 bases. The CDR3 DNA is TGTGCCTGGGCGATCGCCAGGACTAGCGATGGAACAGATACGCAGTATTTT. Protein: CAWAIARTSDGTDTQYF. Complete variable domain (other parts from reference TRBV30 and TRBJ2-3): SQTIHQWPATLVQPVGSPLSLECTVEGTSNPNLYWYRQAAGRGLQLLFYSVGIGQISSEVPQNLSASRPQDRQFILSSKKLLLSDSGFYLCAWAIARTSDGTDTQYFGPGTRLTVL.

This clone was recorded a few times. The chain uses TRBV9 and TRBJ1-1; weak D call: TRBD1 (5 bases). CDR3 size: 13 residues. Looked up from germline, CDR1 is SGDLS and CDR2 is YYNGEE. V was cut by 3 bases and J by 6 bases, with 12 bases left in between. CDR3 loop: CASSAGWGAEAFF. In DNA, the CDR3 is TGTGCCAGCAGCGCTGGGTGGGGGGCTGAAGCTTTCTTT.

The chain combines TRBV9 with TRBJ2-1, with TRBD2 matching 8 bases. V was pared by 2 bases and J by 6 bases, with 7 bases of the junction left unmatched. Germline-derived CDR1 and CDR2 are SGDLS and YYNGEE. The CDR3 contains 15 residues. In nucleotides, the CDR3 is TGTGCCAGCAGCGTCACCGGGACTAGAGGCAATGAGCAGTTCTTC. It codes for CASSVTGTRGNEQFF.

The J gene is TRBJ2-7, the V gene TRBV7-2; 11 bases fit TRBD2. The CDR3 contains 15 residues. Germline CDR1 SGHTA, CDR2 FQGNSA. J lost 3 bases, V lost 4 bases, and 5 bases had no gene match. The DNA of the CDR3 is TGTGCCAGCAGCTCTCACGGGACTAGCGGCTACGAGCAGTACTTC. Protein product: CASSSHGTSGYEQYF.

V usage is TRBV24-1 and J usage is TRBJ1-2; 10 positions match TRBD1. The CDR3 contains 15 residues. CDR1 and CDR2 (germline): KGHDR, SFDVKD. The junction had 5 bases not matched to a gene; V was cut back by 5 bases and J by 3 bases. The CDR3 region has the DNA TGTGCCACCAGTGCATCCGGGACAGGGGACTATGGCTACACCTTC. This codes for CATSASGTGDYGYTF.

V usage is TRBV9 and J usage is TRBJ1-6; TRBD1 agrees at 7 bases. This CDR3 comprises 15 residues. V shed 4 bases, J shed 10 bases, and the junction held 11 bases outside the gene matches. CDR1 and CDR2 from the germline V gene are SGDLS and YYNGEE. The DNA for the CDR3 is TGTGCCAGCAGCTTCGACGCAGGGGGAGGCTCACCCCTCCACTTT. Translation gives CASSFDAGGGSPLHF.

The V call is TRBV10-3, the J call TRBJ2-5; weak D call: TRBD1 (5 bases). Germline V gene data show CDR1 as ENHRY and CDR2 as SYGVKD. CDR3 size: 15 residues. Trimming cost V 0 bases and J 0 bases, with 8 bases left between them. The CDR3 region has the DNA TGTGCCATCAGTGAGTCGGGGCAGAACCAAGAGACCCAGTACTTC. Its translation is CAISESGQNQETQYF.